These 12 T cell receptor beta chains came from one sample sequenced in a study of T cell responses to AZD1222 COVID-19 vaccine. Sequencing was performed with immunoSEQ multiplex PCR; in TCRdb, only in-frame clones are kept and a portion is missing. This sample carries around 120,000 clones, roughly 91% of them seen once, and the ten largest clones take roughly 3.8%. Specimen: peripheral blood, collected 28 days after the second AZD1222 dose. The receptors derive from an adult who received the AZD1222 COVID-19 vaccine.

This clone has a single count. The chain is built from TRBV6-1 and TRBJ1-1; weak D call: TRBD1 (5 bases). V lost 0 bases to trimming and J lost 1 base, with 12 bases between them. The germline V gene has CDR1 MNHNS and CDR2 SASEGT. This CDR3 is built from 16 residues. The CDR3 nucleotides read TGTGCCAGCAGTGAAGCCTCGTCCGGGGCGAACACTGAAGCTTTCTTT. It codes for CASSEASSGANTEAFF.

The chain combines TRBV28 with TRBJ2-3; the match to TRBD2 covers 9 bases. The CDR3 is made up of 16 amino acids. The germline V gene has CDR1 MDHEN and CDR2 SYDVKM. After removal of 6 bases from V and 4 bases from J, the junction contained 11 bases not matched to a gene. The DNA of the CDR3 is TGTGCCAGCAGCCGATGGGCGGGGGGGCCCCCAGATACGCAGTATTTT. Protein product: CASSRWAGGPPDTQYF.

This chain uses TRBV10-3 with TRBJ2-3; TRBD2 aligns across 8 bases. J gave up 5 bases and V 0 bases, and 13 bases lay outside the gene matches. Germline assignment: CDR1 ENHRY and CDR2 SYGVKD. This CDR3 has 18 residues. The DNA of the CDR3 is TGTGCCATCAGTGAGTCGGGGGGAGAGGGGAGCGGGAGAGATACGCAGTATTTT. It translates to CAISESGGEGSGRDTQYF.

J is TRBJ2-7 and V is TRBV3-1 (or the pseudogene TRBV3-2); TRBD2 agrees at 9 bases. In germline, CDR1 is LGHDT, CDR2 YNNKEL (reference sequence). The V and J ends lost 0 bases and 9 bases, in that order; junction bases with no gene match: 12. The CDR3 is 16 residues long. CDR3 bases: TGTGCCAGCAGCCAAGAAAACAGCCTAGCGGGATACCGGCAGTACTTC. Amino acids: CASSQENSLAGYRQYF.

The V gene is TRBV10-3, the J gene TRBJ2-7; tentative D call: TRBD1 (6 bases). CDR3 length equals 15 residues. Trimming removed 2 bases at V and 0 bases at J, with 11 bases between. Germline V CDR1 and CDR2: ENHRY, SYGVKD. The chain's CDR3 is CAISEEDRSSYEQYF. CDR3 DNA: TGTGCCATCAGTGAGGAGGACAGAAGCTCCTACGAGCAGTACTTC.

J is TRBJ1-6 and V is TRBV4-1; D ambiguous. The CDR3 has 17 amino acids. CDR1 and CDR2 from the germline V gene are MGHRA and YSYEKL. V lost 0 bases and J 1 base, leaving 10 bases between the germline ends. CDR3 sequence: CASSQETDGSYNSPLHF. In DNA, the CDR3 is TGCGCCAGCAGCCAAGAGACGGACGGATCCTATAATTCACCCCTCCACTTT.

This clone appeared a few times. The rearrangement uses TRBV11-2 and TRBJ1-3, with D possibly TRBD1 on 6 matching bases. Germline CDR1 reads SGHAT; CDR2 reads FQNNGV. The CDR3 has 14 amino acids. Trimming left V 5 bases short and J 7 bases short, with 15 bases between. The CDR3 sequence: CASSPSRGANTIYF. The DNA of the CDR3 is TGTGCCAGCAGCCCTAGTAGGGGGGCGAACACCATATATTTT.

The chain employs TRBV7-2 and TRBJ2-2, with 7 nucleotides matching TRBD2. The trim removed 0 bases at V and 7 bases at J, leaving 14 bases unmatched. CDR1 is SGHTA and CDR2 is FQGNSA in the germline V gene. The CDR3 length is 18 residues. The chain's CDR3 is CASSLADDGGGPFGELFF. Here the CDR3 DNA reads TGTGCCAGCAGCTTAGCTGATGACGGGGGAGGGCCCTTCGGGGAGCTGTTTTTT.

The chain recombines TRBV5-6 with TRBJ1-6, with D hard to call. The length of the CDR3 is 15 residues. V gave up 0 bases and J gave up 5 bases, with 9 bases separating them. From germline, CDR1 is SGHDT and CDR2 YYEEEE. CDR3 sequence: CASSLVGRNNSPLHF. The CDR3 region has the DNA TGTGCCAGCAGCTTGGTAGGGCGGAATAATTCACCCCTCCACTTT.

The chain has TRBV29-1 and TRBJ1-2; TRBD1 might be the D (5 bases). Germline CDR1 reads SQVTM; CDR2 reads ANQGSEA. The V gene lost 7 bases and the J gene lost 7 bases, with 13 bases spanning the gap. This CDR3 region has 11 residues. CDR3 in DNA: TGCAGCGCGGGCACAGGTGGTGGCTACACCTTC. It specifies CSAGTGGGYTF. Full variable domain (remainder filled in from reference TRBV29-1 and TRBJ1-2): SAVISQKPSRDICQRGTSLTIQCQVDSQVTMMFWYRQQPGQSLTLIATANQGSEATYESGFVIDKFPISRPNLTFSTLTVSNMSPEDSSIYLCSAGTGGGYTFGSGTRLTVV.

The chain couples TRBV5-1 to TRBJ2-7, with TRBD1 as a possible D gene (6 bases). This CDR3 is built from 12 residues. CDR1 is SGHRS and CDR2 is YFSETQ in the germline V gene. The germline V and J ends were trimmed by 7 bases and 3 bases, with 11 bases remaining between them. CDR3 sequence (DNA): TGCGCCAGCCGGGACAAAATCTACGAGCAGTACTTC. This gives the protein CASRDKIYEQYF.

Here the CDR3 DNA reads TGTGCCAGCAGTAGCCCCCAAGCAGGTGGCTCCTACAATGAGCAGTTCTTC. This gives the protein CASSSPQAGGSYNEQFF. The rearrangement links TRBV9 to TRBJ2-1; no reliable D call. This CDR3 has 17 amino acids. Looked up from germline, CDR1 is SGDLS and CDR2 is YYNGEE. Trimming removed 5 bases from V and 0 bases from J, with 18 bases in between.